These 22 T cell receptor beta chains came from one sample sequenced in a study of naive and memory T cell subsets. TCR cDNA received a 3' ligated oligonucleotide that carried a UMI. Four PCR rounds used nested alpha and beta constant region primers plus the SP2 primer. TCRdb recomputed calls from the UMI-ligation and nested PCR reads with MiXCR, one row per CDR3 protein. The sample records about 25,000 distinct CDR3 sequences, roughly 5.2% being singletons. The sequencing sample was made of blood. All receptors come from an adult in good health.

The genes are TRBV12-3 or TRBV12-4 and TRBJ2-6; D is undetermined. This CDR3 spans 16 amino acids. V lost 3 bases to trimming and J lost 0 bases, with 9 bases between them. CDR3 bases: TGTGCCAGCAGTTTCCAAGTGAGCTCTGGGGCCAACGTCCTGACTTTC. Amino acids: CASSFQVSSGANVLTF.

This clonotype is medium-sized (0.01 to 0.1%). The CDR3 DNA follows: TGTGCCAGCGTGGGGGGGTACACTGAAGCTTTCTTT. Protein sequence: CASVGGYTEAFF. The chain has TRBV7-2 and TRBJ1-1; D perhaps matches TRBD1 (5 bases). The CDR3 loop spans 12 amino acids. Trimming removed 8 bases at V and 3 bases at J, with 10 bases between. Germline V lookup: CDR1 SGHTA, CDR2 FQGNSA.

This clonotype came up many times. The genes are TRBV5-5 and TRBJ1-6, with no clear D. CDR3 length equals 16 residues. V was shortened by 3 bases and J by 7 bases, with 17 bases between the two germline ends. The V gene's germline CDR1 is SGHKS and CDR2 YYEKEE (reference sequence). Here the CDR3 DNA reads TGTGCCAGCAGCTCCCAATCGCGGTCTTTGAATTCACCCCTCCACTTT. Protein: CASSSQSRSLNSPLHF.

This clonotype appeared many times. The V and J genes are TRBV5-5 and TRBJ2-7; 8 positions agree with TRBD1. CDR1 and CDR2 (germline): SGHKS, YYEKEE (reference sequence). The CDR3 is made up of 15 amino acids. V was clipped by 4 bases and J by 5 bases; unmatched bases: 11. CDR3 coding DNA: TGTGCCAGCAGCGCCCGACAGGGGACCATCCACGAGCAGTACTTC. Its translation: CASSARQGTIHEQYF.

This clonotype appeared many times. V usage is TRBV5-1 and J usage is TRBJ2-1, with D tentatively TRBD2 (5 bases). Trimming cost V 4 bases and J 3 bases, with 20 bases left between them. In germline, CDR1 is SGHRS, CDR2 YFSETQ. The CDR3 totals 17 residues. CDR3 region: CASSPKGEGLIYNEQFF. CDR3 nucleotides: TGCGCCAGCAGCCCGAAGGGTGAGGGTTTAATCTACAATGAGCAGTTCTTC.

Many counts were recorded for this clonotype. The chain uses TRBV12-3 or TRBV12-4 and TRBJ2-1; the D is unclear. V dropped 10 bases and J dropped 0 bases, with 1 base sitting between them. CDR3 length: 10 amino acids. The CDR3 reads CATSYNEQFF. The CDR3 coding sequence is TGTGCCACCTCCTACAATGAGCAGTTCTTC.

Sample share makes this clonotype medium-sized. The chain employs TRBV10-3 and TRBJ2-1; TRBD2 aligns across 7 bases. Germline V gives CDR1 ENHRY, CDR2 SYGVKD. CDR3 length equals 12 residues. The V segment lost 6 bases and the J segment 8 bases; nucleotides outside the gene matches: 4. The DNA of the CDR3 is TGTGCCATCAGCCCGAGCGGGGATGAGCAGTTCTTC. Translating it yields CAISPSGDEQFF.

This clonotype was picked up many times. The rearrangement joins TRBV10-3 to TRBJ2-5; D might be TRBD2 (6 bases). V lost 6 bases, J lost 1 base, and 18 bases lay in between. CDR1 and CDR2 from the germline V gene are ENHRY and SYGVKD. This CDR3 region has 16 residues. The DNA for the CDR3 is TGTGCCATCAGCGAGGCAATGACTAGTTCCCAAGAGACCCAGTACTTC. It codes for CAISEAMTSSQETQYF.

This clonotype was seen repeatedly, ten times or more. The gene calls are TRBV2 and TRBJ1-6; 8 nucleotides align to TRBD1. The trim removed 5 bases at V and 4 bases at J, leaving 13 bases unmatched. This CDR3 has 18 amino acids. Germline CDR1 and CDR2: SNHLY and FYNNEI. CDR3 coding DNA: TGTGCCAGCAGTCGGACAGGGCGTTCCCTCTCTTATAATTCACCCCTCCACTTT. It is translated as CASSRTGRSLSYNSPLHF. Full variable domain (outside the CDR3, taken from reference TRBV2 and TRBJ1-6): EPEVTQTPSHQVTQMGQEVILRCVPISNHLYFYWYRQILGQKVEFLVSFYNNEISEKSEIFDDQFSVERPDGSNFTLKIRSTKLEDSAMYFCASSRTGRSLSYNSPLHFGNGTRLTVT.

This clonotype was observed at least ten times. The V call is TRBV6-1, the J call TRBJ2-3; D not certain. V gave up 3 bases and J gave up 2 bases, with 15 bases separating them. The CDR3 consists of 16 residues. Germline CDR1 is MNHNS and CDR2 is SASEGT. The CDR3 reads CASSDPARYDTDTQYF. In DNA form, the CDR3 reads TGTGCCAGCAGTGATCCGGCTAGATATGACACAGATACGCAGTATTTT.

Only a few counts were recorded for this clonotype. The chain is built from TRBV3-1 and TRBJ1-3; D is uncertain. Germline V gene sequence: CDR1 LGHDT, CDR2 YNNKEL (reference sequence). The CDR3 sequence is 14 residues long. Trimming stripped 0 bases from V and 2 bases from J, with 5 bases between. The DNA for the CDR3 is TGTGCCAGCAGCCAAGAAATTACTGGAAACACCATATATTTT. Encoded protein: CASSQEITGNTIYF. The entire variable domain, with the rest obtained from reference TRBV3-1 and TRBJ1-3, is as follows: DTAVSQTPKYLVTQMGNDKSIKCEQNLGHDTMYWYKQDSKKFLKIMFSYNNKELIINETVPNRFSPKSPDKAHLNLHINSLELGDSAVYFCASSQEITGNTIYFGEGSWLTVV.

This clonotype was observed at least ten times. The CDR3 coding sequence is TGCGCCAGCAGCCAAGGCGTGGGGGGGGCGGGTGAAAAACTGTTTTTT. This sequence encodes CASSQGVGGAGEKLFF. This chain connects TRBV4-1 to TRBJ1-4; possible D gene TRBD1, 6 bases. Germline V gene data show CDR1 as MGHRA and CDR2 as YSYEKL. This CDR3 has 16 residues. V was cut by 1 base and J by 7 bases, with 16 bases left in between.

This clonotype was counted ten times or more. The chain is built from TRBV12-3 or TRBV12-4 and TRBJ1-5, with D perhaps matching TRBD1 (6 bases). V lost 6 bases and J lost 7, with 13 bases in between. The CDR3 extends over 13 amino acids. The CDR3 DNA reads TGTGCCAGCAGCTTGGGGGGCAGGCAGCCCCAGCATTTT. It encodes CASSLGGRQPQHF.

This clonotype occurred many times. The chain combines TRBV7-3 with TRBJ1-3; D is unclear. The CDR3 length is 13 residues. In germline, CDR1 is SGHTA, CDR2 FQGTGA. V gave up 6 bases and J gave up 3 bases, with 9 bases separating them. The CDR3 reads CASRPVLGNTIYF. The DNA of the CDR3 is TGTGCCAGCAGACCGGTACTTGGAAACACCATATATTTT.

This clonotype appeared many times. The chain combines TRBV20-1 with TRBJ1-1; D call uncertain. The germline gives CDR1 DFQATT, CDR2 SNEGSKA (reference sequence). The CDR3 loop spans 13 amino acids. The V gene lost 1 base and the J gene lost 1 base, with 7 bases spanning the gap. CDR3 amino acids: CSARVVANTEAFF. The CDR3 nucleotides read TGCAGTGCTAGAGTGGTCGCGAACACTGAAGCTTTCTTT.

This clonotype was seen many times. This sequence joins TRBV6-1 and TRBJ2-1; 11 nucleotides match TRBD2. This CDR3 contains 13 residues. Germline CDR1 reads MNHNS; CDR2 reads SASEGT. Trimming cost V 10 bases and J 9 bases; bases outside gene matches: 8. In DNA, the CDR3 is TGTGCCATCACTAGCGGGAGATCCTTTGAGCAGTTCTTC. Translated, it gives CAITSGRSFEQFF.

This clonotype was counted at least ten times. The chain uses TRBV12-3 or TRBV12-4 and TRBJ1-6; no reliable D call. V dropped 3 bases and J dropped 0 bases, with 6 bases sitting between them. The CDR3 covers 15 residues. CDR3 sequence (DNA): TGTGCCAGCAGTTTTGAGCGCTCCTATAATTCACCCCTCCACTTT. Translating it yields CASSFERSYNSPLHF.

In its sample, this clonotype was seen many times. Written as DNA, the CDR3 is TGTGCCAGCAGTTACTCTCATACCTTTGGCGGGAGGGCGGGTGAGCAGTTCTTC. The encoded protein is CASSYSHTFGGRAGEQFF. The rearrangement joins TRBV6-5 to TRBJ2-1, with TRBD2 matching over 9 bases. The CDR3 spans 18 residues. CDR1 and CDR2 (germline): MNHEY, SVGAGI. J was trimmed by 9 bases and V by 0 bases; bases with no gene match: 15.

This clonotype was found many times. The V and J genes are TRBV5-6 and TRBJ1-5; the D is unclear. This CDR3 is 14 amino acids long. V lost 5 bases and J lost 6, with 15 bases in between. In germline, CDR1 is SGHDT, CDR2 YYEEEE. In nucleotides, the CDR3 is TGTGCCAGCAGTCTCGCTCCTGCGGGTCAGCCCCAGCATTTT. Translation: CASSLAPAGQPQHF.

CDR3 DNA sequence: TGTGCCAGTAGTGAATACGGGAACACCTATGGCTACACCTTC. Amino acid sequence: CASSEYGNTYGYTF. V is TRBV19 and J is TRBJ1-2; D is ambiguous. Germline V gene sequence: CDR1 LNHDA, CDR2 SQIVND (reference sequence). Trimming took 5 bases from V and 4 from J, leaving 14 bases between them. The CDR3 has 14 amino acids.

There are many counts of this clonotype. The chain couples TRBV11-2 to TRBJ1-1, with a tentative D call TRBD1 (5 bases). Germline values: CDR1 SGHAT, CDR2 FQNNGV. There are 13 residues in the CDR3. Between the trimmed V and J ends, which lost 3 bases and 4 bases, there was a span of 9 bases. CDR3 DNA sequence: TGTGCCAGCAGCTTTCGGGGGTTCACTGAAGCTTTCTTT. This translates into CASSFRGFTEAFF.

The table lists this clonotype with many counts. V is TRBV20-1 and J is TRBJ2-1; 7 nucleotides line up with TRBD2. The V gene end was trimmed by 0 bases and the J gene end by 1 base; junction bases not matched to a gene: 9. Germline CDR1 reads DFQATT; CDR2 reads SNEGSKA (reference sequence). CDR3 size: 17 residues. The CDR3 DNA reads TGCAGTGCTAGAGATCTCGGCGCGGGAGAGTCCTACAATGAGCAGTTCTTC. It yields the protein CSARDLGAGESYNEQFF.